Listed below are T cell receptor beta chains from one sample, sequenced in a study of blood T cells in healthy people across ages. In TCRdb, the 5' RACE reads were re-called with MiXCR into one record per CDR3 protein. The sample comprises about 1.6 million distinct CDR3 sequences, almost 35% of which are singletons, and around 11% rests with the top ten. Sequenced input: blood. The origin of the receptors is a woman in her 30s in good health. CDR3s include the opening cysteine and the closing phenylalanine or tryptophan.

v_gene	CDR3aa
TRBV30	CAWSVTAGTANYGYTF
TRBV20-1	CSAEGDYTDTQYF
TRBV30	CAWSVRRVGYEQYF
TRBV29-1	CSVDTGGPEAFF
TRBV3-1	CASSQDGGADTEAFF
TRBV4-1	CASSQRPVYEQYF
TRBV9	CASSLGTSGNYEQYF
TRBV2	CASRETGADTQYF
TRBV14	CASSRQGLNTEAFF
TRBV14	CASSQNRDDEQFF
TRBV2	CASSEFVIQADYGYTF
TRBV7-8	CASSLGLAGEPYNEQFF
TRBV15	CATSIRTVSEKLFF
TRBV4-2	CASSQEQGLSEKLFF
TRBV7-7	CASSLHPTGVEQYF
TRBV29-1	CSVPSHDLIQGYTF
TRBV10-3	CAISDYQGVNNNEQFF
TRBV29-1	CSVRRGGNTEAFF
TRBV10-3	CAISEKGDRRNTEAFF
TRBV28	CASSLGGSEKRFF
TRBV2	CASSSGSHLSSYNEQFF
TRBV20-1	CSARVAGWDSSKIRSGNTIYF
TRBV7-9	CASSLEHYGYTF
TRBV30	CAWSVFGGLYSNQPQHF
TRBV28	CASSGPKNTEAFF
TRBV19	CASSVSQGREQYF
TRBV3-1	CASSQAAGGWDTEAFF
TRBV20-1	CSARREVYTEAFF
TRBV6-1	CASSEDIKGVGNTEAFF
TRBV20-1	CSASLLPENYGYTF
TRBV15	CATSGNQGNGNQPQHF
TRBV11-1	CASSLPAGKSSYEQYF
TRBV6-1	CASSGHSNQPQHF
TRBV7-9	CASSQSGQREQYF
TRBV28	CATRENEGKRFF
TRBV28	CASSPHYDNEKLFF
TRBV7-3	CASSKTAGAYERYF
TRBV19	CASTKARTGDYGYTF
TRBV27	CASSIIPGLAGTDTQYF
TRBV2	CASSEHPPGVDTDTQYF
TRBV24-1	CATSDPGTGGEKLFF
TRBV29-1	CSALQGADYGYTF
TRBV6-1	CASRTGTGIHEYF
TRBV12-3/TRBV12-4	CASSLGGGPDYGYTF
TRBV6-6	CASSKTGTGYYEQYF
TRBV27	CASSLLTPGGRANEQFF
TRBV20-1	CSLRDSGDFLGEQYF
TRBV9	CASSVAGTSGVYQFF
TRBV2	CASRRRYEQYF
TRBV29-1	CSVDASAIYGYTF
TRBV10-2	CASSEGGDSEQYF